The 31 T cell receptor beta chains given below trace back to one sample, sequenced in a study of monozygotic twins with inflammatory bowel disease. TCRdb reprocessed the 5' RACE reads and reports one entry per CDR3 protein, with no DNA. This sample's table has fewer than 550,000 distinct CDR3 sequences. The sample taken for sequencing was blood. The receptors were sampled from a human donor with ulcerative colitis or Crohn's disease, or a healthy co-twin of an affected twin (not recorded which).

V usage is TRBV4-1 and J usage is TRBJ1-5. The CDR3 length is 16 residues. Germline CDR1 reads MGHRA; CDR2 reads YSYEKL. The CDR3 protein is CASSQVEATRNQPQHF.

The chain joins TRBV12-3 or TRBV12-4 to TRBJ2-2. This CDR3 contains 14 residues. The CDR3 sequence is CASSFAIWSGELFF.

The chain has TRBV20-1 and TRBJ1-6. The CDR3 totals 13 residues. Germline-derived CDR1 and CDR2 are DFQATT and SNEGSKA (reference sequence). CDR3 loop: CSARDTGWSPLHF.

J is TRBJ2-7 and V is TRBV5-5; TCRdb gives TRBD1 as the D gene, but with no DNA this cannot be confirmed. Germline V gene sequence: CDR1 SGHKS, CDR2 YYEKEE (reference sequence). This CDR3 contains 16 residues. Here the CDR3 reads CASSGEGTGGTIEQYF.

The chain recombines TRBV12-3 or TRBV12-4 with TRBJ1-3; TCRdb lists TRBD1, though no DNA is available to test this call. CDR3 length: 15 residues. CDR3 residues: CASRKTGASGNTIYF.

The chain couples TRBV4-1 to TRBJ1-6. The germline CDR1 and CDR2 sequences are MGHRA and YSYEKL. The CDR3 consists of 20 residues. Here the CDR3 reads CASRCGFSWPRLSSISPLHF.

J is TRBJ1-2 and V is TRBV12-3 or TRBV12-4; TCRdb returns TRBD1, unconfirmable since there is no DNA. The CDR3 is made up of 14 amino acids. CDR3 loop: CASSLGQGIDGYTF.

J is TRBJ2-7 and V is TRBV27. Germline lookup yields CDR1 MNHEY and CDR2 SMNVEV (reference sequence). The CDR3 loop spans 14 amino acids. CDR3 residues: CASSPKIVFYEQYF.

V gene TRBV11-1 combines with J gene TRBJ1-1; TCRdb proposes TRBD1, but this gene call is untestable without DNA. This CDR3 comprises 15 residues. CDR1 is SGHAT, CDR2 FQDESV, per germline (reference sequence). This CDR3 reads CASSLFQGGTTEAFF.

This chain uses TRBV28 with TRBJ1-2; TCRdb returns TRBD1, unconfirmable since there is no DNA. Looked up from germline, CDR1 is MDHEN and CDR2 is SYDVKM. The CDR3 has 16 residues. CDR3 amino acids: CASSPRAGGGFYGYTF.

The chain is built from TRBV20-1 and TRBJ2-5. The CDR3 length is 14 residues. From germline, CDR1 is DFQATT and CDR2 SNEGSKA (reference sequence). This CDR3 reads CSARFLRDPDTQYF.

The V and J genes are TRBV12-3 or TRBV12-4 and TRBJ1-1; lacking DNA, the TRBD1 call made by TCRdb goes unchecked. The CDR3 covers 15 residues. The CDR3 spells CASSFPGQGINEAFF.

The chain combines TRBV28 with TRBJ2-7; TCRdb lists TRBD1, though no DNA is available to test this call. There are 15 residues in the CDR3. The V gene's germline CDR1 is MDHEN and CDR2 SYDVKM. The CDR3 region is CASSSPTGFAYEQYF.

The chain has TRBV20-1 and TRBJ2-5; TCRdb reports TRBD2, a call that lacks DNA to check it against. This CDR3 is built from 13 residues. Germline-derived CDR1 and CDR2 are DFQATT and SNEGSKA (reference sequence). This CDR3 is CSARVNSGETQYF.

This CDR3 is CASSAPGIPDTQYF. The chain recombines TRBV5-5 with TRBJ2-3; TCRdb gives TRBD1 as the D gene, but with no DNA this cannot be confirmed. The CDR3 has 14 residues. Germline V gene sequence: CDR1 SGHKS, CDR2 YYEKEE (reference sequence). The full variable domain, with the rest looked up from reference TRBV5-5 and TRBJ2-3, is DAGVTQSPTHLIKTRGQQVTLRCSPISGHKSVSWYQQVLGQGPQFIFQYYEKEERGRGNFPDRFSARQFPNYSSELNVNALLLGDSALYLCASSAPGIPDTQYFGPGTRLTVL.

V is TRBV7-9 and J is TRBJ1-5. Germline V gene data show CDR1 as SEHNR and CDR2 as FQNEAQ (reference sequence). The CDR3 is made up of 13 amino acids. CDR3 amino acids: CASSPFGNQPQHF. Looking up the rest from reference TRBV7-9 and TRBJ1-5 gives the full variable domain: DTGVSQNPRHKITKRGQNVTFRCDPISEHNRLYWYRQTLGQGPEFLTYFQNEAQLEKSRLLSDRFSAERPKGSFSTLEIQRTEQGDSAMYLCASSPFGNQPQHFGDGTRLSIL.

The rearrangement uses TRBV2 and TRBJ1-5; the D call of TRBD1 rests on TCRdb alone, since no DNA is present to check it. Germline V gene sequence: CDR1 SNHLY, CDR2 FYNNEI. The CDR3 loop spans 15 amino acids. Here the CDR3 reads CASSLRGAANQPQHF. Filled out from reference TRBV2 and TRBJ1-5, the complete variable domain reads EPEVTQTPSHQVTQMGQEVILRCVPISNHLYFYWYRQILGQKVEFLVSFYNNEISEKSEIFDDQFSVERPDGSNFTLKIRSTKLEDSAMYFCASSLRGAANQPQHFGDGTRLSIL.

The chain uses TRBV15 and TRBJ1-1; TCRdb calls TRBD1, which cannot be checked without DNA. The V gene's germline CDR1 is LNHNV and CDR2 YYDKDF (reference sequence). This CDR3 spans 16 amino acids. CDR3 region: CATSRPGEGMNTEAFF.

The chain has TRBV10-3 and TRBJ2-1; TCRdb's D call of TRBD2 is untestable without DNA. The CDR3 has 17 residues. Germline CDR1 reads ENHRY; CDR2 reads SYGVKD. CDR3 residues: CAISESGRLAGYNEQFF.

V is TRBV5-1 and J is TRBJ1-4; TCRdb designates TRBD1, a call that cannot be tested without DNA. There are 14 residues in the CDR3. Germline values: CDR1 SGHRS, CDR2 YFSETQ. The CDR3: CASSGDGQGEKLFF.

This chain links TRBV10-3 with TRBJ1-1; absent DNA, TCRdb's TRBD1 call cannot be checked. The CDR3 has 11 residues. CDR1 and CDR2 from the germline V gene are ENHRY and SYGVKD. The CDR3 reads CAISGGEHAFF.

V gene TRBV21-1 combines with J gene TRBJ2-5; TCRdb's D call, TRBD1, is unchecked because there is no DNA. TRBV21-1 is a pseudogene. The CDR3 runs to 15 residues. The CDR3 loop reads CASSKAYTGEETQYF.

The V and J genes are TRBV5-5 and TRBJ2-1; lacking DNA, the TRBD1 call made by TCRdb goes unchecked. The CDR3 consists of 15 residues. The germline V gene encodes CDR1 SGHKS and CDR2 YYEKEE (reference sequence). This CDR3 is CASSLRDGEYNEQFF.

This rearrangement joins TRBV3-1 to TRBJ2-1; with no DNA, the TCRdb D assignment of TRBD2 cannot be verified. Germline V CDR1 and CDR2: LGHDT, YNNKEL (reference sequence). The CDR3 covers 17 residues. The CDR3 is CASSQPVTSEADNEQFF.

Here the CDR3 reads CASSLEGGRRFTDTQYF. The chain is built from TRBV7-9 and TRBJ2-3; TCRdb's assignment of TRBD1 cannot be checked, as there is no DNA. CDR3 size: 17 residues. Per the germline V gene, CDR1 is SEHNR and CDR2 is FQNEAQ (reference sequence).

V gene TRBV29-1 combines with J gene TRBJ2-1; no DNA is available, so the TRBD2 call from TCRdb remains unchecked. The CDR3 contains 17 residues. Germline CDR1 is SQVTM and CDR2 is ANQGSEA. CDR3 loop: CSVEDHVASGWDNEQFF.

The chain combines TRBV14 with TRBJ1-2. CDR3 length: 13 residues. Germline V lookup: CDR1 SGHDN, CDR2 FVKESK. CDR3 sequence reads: CASSHNFLYGYTF. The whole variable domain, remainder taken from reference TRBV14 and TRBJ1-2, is EAGVTQFPSHSVIEKGQTVTLRCDPISGHDNLYWYRRVMGKEIKFLLHFVKESKQDESGMPNNRFLAERTGGTYSTLKVQPAELEDSGVYFCASSHNFLYGYTFGSGTRLTVV.

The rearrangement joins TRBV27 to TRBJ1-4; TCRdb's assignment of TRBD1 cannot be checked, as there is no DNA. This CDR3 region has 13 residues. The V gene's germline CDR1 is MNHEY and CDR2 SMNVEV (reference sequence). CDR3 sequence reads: CASSPRGREKLFF.

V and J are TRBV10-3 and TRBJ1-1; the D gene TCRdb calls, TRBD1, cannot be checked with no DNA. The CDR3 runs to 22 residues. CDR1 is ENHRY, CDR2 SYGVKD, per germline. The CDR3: CAISLWGGQGFSERNMNTEAFF.

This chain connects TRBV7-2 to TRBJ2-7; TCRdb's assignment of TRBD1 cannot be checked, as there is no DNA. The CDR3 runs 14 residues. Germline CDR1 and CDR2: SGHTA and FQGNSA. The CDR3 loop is CASSTRTGDYEQYF.

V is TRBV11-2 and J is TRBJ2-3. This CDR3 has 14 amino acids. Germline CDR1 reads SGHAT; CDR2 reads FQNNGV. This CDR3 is CASSFWASTDTQYF.